The 13 T cell receptor beta chains below come from one sample, sequenced in a study of immune evolution from preneoplasia to lung adenocarcinoma (dated by TCRdb to about 2021). Library preparation employed the immunoSEQ multiplex PCR assay. As stored in TCRdb, this immuneACCESS dataset retains in-frame rearrangements with V and J assigned. A fraction of the clones does not appear; measured against another copy, unresolved V genes explain less than half of the discrepancy, and the remainder lacks a known reason. The sample table holds approximately 10,000 clones, of which more than 75% were seen once. The ten largest clones represent around 9% of the sample. The sequencing input was FFPE minimally invasive lung adenocarcinoma tissue. The meaning of the sample's cell subset or site label: micro-invasive lung adenocarcinoma (MIA). These TCRs come from a donor older than 65 with lung adenocarcinoma.

The V call is TRBV9, the J call TRBJ2-3, with D possibly being TRBD1 (6 bases). CDR1 and CDR2 from the germline V gene are SGDLS and YYNGEE. The CDR3 has 16 residues. Trimming took off 4 bases at V and 5 bases at J, with 20 bases between the two ends. The CDR3 nucleotides read TGTGCCAGCAGCCCCCGGCTGGGGCAGGGGAAAGATACGCAGTATTTT. Its translation is CASSPRLGQGKDTQYF. The complete variable domain, with remaining parts taken from reference TRBV9 and TRBJ2-3, reads DSGVTQTPKHLITATGQRVTLRCSPRSGDLSVYWYQQSLDQGLQFLIQYYNGEERAKGNILERFSAQQFPDLHSELNLSSLELGDSALYFCASSPRLGQGKDTQYFGPGTRLTVL.

CDR3 sequence reads: CASSRLTSGSNTGELFF. The CDR3, as DNA: TGCGCCAGCTCGCGCCTTACTAGCGGGAGCAACACCGGGGAGCTGTTTTTT. The chain links TRBV5-1 to TRBJ2-2, with 11 bases fitting TRBD2. CDR3 length: 17 residues. CDR1 SGHRS and CDR2 YFSETQ come from the germline V gene. V lost 7 bases, J lost 2 bases, and 10 bases stayed unmatched.

The CDR3, as DNA: TGTGCCAGCAGTGAAGTAGCTACTCTTAATGAGCAGTTCTTC. Its translation is CASSEVATLNEQFF. This sequence joins TRBV2 and TRBJ2-1; D ambiguous. In germline, CDR1 is SNHLY, CDR2 FYNNEI. CDR3 length: 14 amino acids. Trimming removed 1 base from V and 7 bases from J, with 11 bases in between. Complete variable domain (other parts from reference TRBV2 and TRBJ2-1): EPEVTQTPSHQVTQMGQEVILRCVPISNHLYFYWYRQILGQKVEFLVSFYNNEISEKSEIFDDQFSVERPDGSNFTLKIRSTKLEDSAMYFCASSEVATLNEQFFGPGTRLTVL.

J is TRBJ2-3 and V is TRBV19; 8 nucleotides line up with TRBD2. This CDR3 has 14 amino acids. CDR1 LNHDA and CDR2 SQIVND come from the germline V gene (reference sequence). After removal of 6 bases from V and 0 bases from J, the junction contained 2 bases not matched to a gene. Here the CDR3 DNA reads TGTGCCAGTAGATCTAGCGGGAGCACAGATACGCAGTATTTT. It specifies CASRSSGSTDTQYF.

This chain links TRBV30 with TRBJ1-1; D is unclear. Trimming left V 2 bases short and J 5 bases short, with 9 bases between. Looked up from germline, CDR1 is GTSNPN and CDR2 is SVGIG (reference sequence). The CDR3 sequence is 12 residues long. In nucleotides, the CDR3 is TGTGCCTGGAGTCTAGGGCCGACTGAAGCTTTCTTT. Translation: CAWSLGPTEAFF.

The chain recombines TRBV28 with TRBJ2-5, with 9 bases that match TRBD1. The CDR3 runs 14 residues. The ends lost 6 bases at V and 3 bases at J; junction bases unmatched: 5. Germline-derived CDR1 and CDR2 are MDHEN and SYDVKM. CDR3 in DNA: TGTGCCAGCAGCCGAAGGACAGGGGAAGAGACCCAGTACTTC. It encodes CASSRRTGEETQYF. Drawing the rest from reference TRBV28 and TRBJ2-5, the complete variable domain is DVKVTQSSRYLVKRTGEKVFLECVQDMDHENMFWYRQDPGLGLRLIYFSYDVKMKEKGDIPEGYSVSREKKERFSLILESASTNQTSMYLCASSRRTGEETQYFGPGTRLLVL.

The rearrangement links TRBV4-1 to TRBJ2-1; D may match TRBD1 or TRBD2 (5 bases each). The ends were cut back, 6 bases at V and 1 base at J, with 16 bases in the middle. The V gene's germline CDR1 is MGHRA and CDR2 YSYEKL. The CDR3 is 16 residues long. This CDR3 reads CASRPVGGGSYNEQFF. In nucleotides, the CDR3 is TGCGCCAGCAGGCCGGTTGGGGGTGGATCCTACAATGAGCAGTTCTTC.

This sequence joins TRBV10-3 and TRBJ1-2, with unresolved D. Germline V gives CDR1 ENHRY, CDR2 SYGVKD. The CDR3 loop spans 13 amino acids. With 8 bases removed from V and 1 base from J, the gap between germline ends came to 11 bases. The CDR3 spells CAIGAGVNYGYTF. The DNA of the CDR3 is TGTGCCATCGGAGCGGGAGTTAACTATGGCTACACCTTC.

The genes are TRBV4-2 and TRBJ2-7; 9 bases map to TRBD2. Germline trimming cut 0 bases from V and 6 bases from J; bases unmatched to any gene: 6. The CDR3 loop spans 15 amino acids. Germline CDR1 and CDR2: LGHNA and YNFKEQ. The DNA for the CDR3 is TGTGCCAGCAGCCAAGACCCTAGCGGGGCCGGCGAGCAGTACTTC. Encoded protein: CASSQDPSGAGEQYF.

The rearrangement uses TRBV10-3 and TRBJ2-1; 12 bases match TRBD1. V lost 6 bases, J lost 9 bases, and 3 bases stayed unmatched. This CDR3 region has 13 residues. Germline V CDR1 and CDR2: ENHRY, SYGVKD. CDR3 DNA sequence: TGTGCCATCAGCGGGGGACAGGGGGCTGAGCAGTTCTTC. Amino acid sequence: CAISGGQGAEQFF.

The V gene is TRBV28, the J gene TRBJ2-7; tentatively, D is TRBD1 (6 bases). This CDR3 contains 16 residues. CDR1 is MDHEN and CDR2 is SYDVKM in the germline V gene. Trimming pared 4 bases from V and 1 base from J, leaving 17 bases between. The CDR3, as DNA: TGTGCCAGCAGTTCCTTCTACAGGGTCGGGTCCTACGAGCAGTACTTC. This translates into CASSSFYRVGSYEQYF.

The chain has TRBV7-9 and TRBJ2-3, with TRBD2 matching 8 bases. In germline, CDR1 is SEHNR, CDR2 FQNEAQ (reference sequence). The CDR3 has 16 residues. Losses at the gene ends were 1 base for V and 0 bases for J; bases not matched to a gene: 3. Here the CDR3 reads CASSLVLAGSTDTQYF. The DNA of the CDR3 is TGTGCCAGCAGCTTAGTTCTAGCGGGTAGCACAGATACGCAGTATTTT.

V gene TRBV6-6 combines with J gene TRBJ1-5; D is perhaps TRBD1 (5 bases). The CDR3 runs to 16 residues. The V and J ends lost 2 bases and 2 bases respectively, with 13 bases between them. In germline, CDR1 is MNHNY, CDR2 SVGAGI (reference sequence). The CDR3 DNA is TGTGCCAGCAGTTACGGGGACCGGAGGGGCAATCAGCCCCAGCATTTT. The encoded protein is CASSYGDRRGNQPQHF.